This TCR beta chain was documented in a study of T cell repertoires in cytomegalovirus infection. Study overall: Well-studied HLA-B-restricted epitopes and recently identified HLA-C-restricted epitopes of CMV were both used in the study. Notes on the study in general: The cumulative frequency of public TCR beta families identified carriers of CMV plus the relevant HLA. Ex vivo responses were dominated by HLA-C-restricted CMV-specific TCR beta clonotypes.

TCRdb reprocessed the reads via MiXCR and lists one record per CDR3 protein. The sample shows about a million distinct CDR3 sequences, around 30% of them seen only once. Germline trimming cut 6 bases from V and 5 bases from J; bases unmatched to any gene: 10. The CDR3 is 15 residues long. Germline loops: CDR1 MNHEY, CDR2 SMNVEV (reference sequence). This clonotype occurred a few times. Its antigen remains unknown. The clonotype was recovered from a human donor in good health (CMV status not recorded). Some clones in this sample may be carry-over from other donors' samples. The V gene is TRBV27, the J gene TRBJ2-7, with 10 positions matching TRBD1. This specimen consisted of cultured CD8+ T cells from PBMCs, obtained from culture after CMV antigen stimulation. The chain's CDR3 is CASSKFRDRGHEQYF. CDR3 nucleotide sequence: TGTGCCAGCAGCAAATTCCGGGACAGGGGACACGAGCAGTACTTC.